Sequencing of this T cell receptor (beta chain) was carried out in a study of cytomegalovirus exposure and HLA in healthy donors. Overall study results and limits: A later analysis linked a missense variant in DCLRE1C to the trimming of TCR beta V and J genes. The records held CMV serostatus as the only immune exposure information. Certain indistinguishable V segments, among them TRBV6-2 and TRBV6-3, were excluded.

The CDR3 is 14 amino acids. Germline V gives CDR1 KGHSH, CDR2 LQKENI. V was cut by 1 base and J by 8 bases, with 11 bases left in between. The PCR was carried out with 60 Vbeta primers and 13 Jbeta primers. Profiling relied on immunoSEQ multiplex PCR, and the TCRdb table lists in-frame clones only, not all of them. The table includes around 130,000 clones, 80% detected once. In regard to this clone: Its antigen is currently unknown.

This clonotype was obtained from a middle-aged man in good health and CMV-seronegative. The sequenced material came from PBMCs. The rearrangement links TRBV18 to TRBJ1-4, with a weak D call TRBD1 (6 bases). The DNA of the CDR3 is TGTGCCAGCTCACCACGTGGGGGCGACGAAAAACTGTTTTTT. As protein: CASSPRGGDEKLFF. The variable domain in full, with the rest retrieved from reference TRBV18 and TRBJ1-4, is NAGVMQNPRHLVRRRGQEARLRCSPMKGHSHVYWYRQLPEEGLKFMVYLQKENIIDESGMPKERFSAEFPKEGPSILRIQQVVRGDSAAYFCASSPRGGDEKLFFGSGTQLSVL.